This T cell receptor beta chain was retrieved from a study of T-cell memory formation after mild COVID-19 (dated by TCRdb to about 2021). With respect to the entire study: TCR sequence clusters from the two donors were largely donor specific. Longitudinal TCRalpha and TCRbeta repertoire sequencing tracked T-cell clones expanding and contracting after mild COVID-19 in two donors. The cohort comprised two young, previously healthy adult volunteers, one female and one male. Paper-wide results and their limitations: SARS-CoV-2 specificity of the second-wave clones peaking on day 37 was not confirmed. Clones that contracted from day 15 to 85 showed balanced CD4/CD8 phenotypes, whereas a second wave of clones that expanded from day 15 to 37 leaned towards CD4+. The study covered only a couple of mild cases, and larger cohorts including severe cases with pre-infection samples were considered necessary. Some responding clones were detected in pre-infection memory, suggesting pre-existing cross-reactive memory T cells joined the SARS-CoV-2 response. Contracting CD4+ clones were located mainly in the CM and EM memory subsets, whereas CD8+ clones were found to be enriched in EMRA.

TCRdb names Illumina NovaSeq 6000 as the instrument used. TCRalpha and TCRbeta cDNA libraries were constructed by 5'RACE with constant-segment primers, with sample barcodes and unique molecular identifiers being introduced. Trizol reagent was used to extract RNA from every sample. Libraries were amplified in two PCR steps, with a second sample barcode and Illumina TruSeq adapters added in the second step. Sequencing of libraries was performed on an Illumina NovaSeq with 2 x 150 bp paired-end reads. For the original study's pipeline: With migec v1.2.7, reads were demultiplexed and then collapsed into UMI-guided consensus sequences. Using mixcr v2.1.11, UMI consensuses were aligned to TRA and TRB V and J templates and then assembled into clonotypes. A clonotype was counted as expanded or contracted only if both edgeR and NoisET called the change significant, with noise models trained on biological replicates. For edgeR calls, a false discovery rate-adjusted p below 0.01 and a log2 fold-change threshold of 1 were applied. As an exploratory analysis of dynamics, PCA with hierarchical clustering was applied to max-normalized trajectories of the 1000 most abundant clonotypes. Separately sequenced CD4+ and CD8+ repertoires were used to assign a CD4 or CD8 phenotype to each responding clone. TCRdb reprocessed the public reads (quality trimming at Q25 with fastp, clone calling with MiXCR) and kept in-frame beta chains. Rows are combined by CDR3 protein, so each entry shows the most common genes and DNA. These V and J calls rely on TCRdb rather than the paper's analysis. Here the sample has tens of thousands of distinct CDR3 sequences; roughly 13% occur a single time. 31% of the sample is taken by the ten largest.

Concerning this clonotype itself: No cognate antigen has been identified for it. Base quality data are lacking; no much larger clone is found one base away.

Ficoll-Paque density gradient centrifugation was the method used to isolate PBMCs. Based on the germline V gene, the CDR1 and CDR2 sequences are LGHNA and YNFKEQ. Clipping removes 1 base from V and 5 bases from J, with 3 as the unmatched junction base count. The CDR3 contains 14 residues, cysteine and phenylalanine counted. The retained sequence is limited to the CDR3, 42 bases, with the frame set at the first base. Recombination connected TRBV4-2 to TRBJ2-7; 9 bases in the middle match TRBD1. The sequenced sample was PBMCs or a T cell subset sorted from them (not recorded which). This TCR came from an adult woman who had mild COVID-19 (a few samples of this study predate the infection). The sample titles of this study are shuffled in the database, so cell type and time point are left out; the donor was told from shared clones. Here the CDR3 is given as CASSQATGGDEQYF. The DNA sequence reads TGTGCCAGCAGCCAAGCGACAGGGGGGGACGAGCAGTACTTC.